Below are 7 T cell receptor beta chains sequenced from a single sample in a study of T cells in Graves' hyperthyroidism and ophthalmopathy. What was amplified from RNA transcripts were TCR beta CDR3 regions. With the HTBI primer set, the TCR CDR3 went through a first round of RT-PCR. Via MiXCR, TCRdb re-called the multiplex PCR reads, giving one row per CDR3 protein. Here the sample spans approximately 380,000 distinct CDR3 sequences, over 12% being singletons. Material: blood. These receptors were obtained from a middle-aged man with Graves' ophthalmopathy.

In this sample, this clonotype turned up many times. The rearrangement links TRBV29-1 to TRBJ2-3; D gene unclear. CDR3 length equals 11 residues. V dropped 8 bases and J dropped 6 bases, with 12 bases sitting between them. Germline loops: CDR1 SQVTM, CDR2 ANQGSEA. The DNA of the CDR3 is TGCAGCCCCGCAGGATCGGATACGCAGTATTTT. Translation: CSPAGSDTQYF.

The table lists this clonotype with a few counts. This chain links TRBV7-9 with TRBJ2-2; D gene ambiguous. The V end lost 8 bases, the J end lost 4 bases, and 14 bases lay between the germline ends. The germline V gene has CDR1 SEHNR and CDR2 FQNEAQ (reference sequence). The CDR3 spans 14 residues. The DNA of the CDR3 is TGTGCCAGCGGACGACGACCGGGCACCGGGGAGCTGTTTTTT. It specifies CASGRRPGTGELFF.

This clonotype came up a few times. This sequence joins TRBV9 and TRBJ2-7; possible D gene TRBD2, 6 bases. Looked up from germline, CDR1 is SGDLS and CDR2 is YYNGEE. The V gene lost 3 bases and the J gene lost 3 bases, with 19 bases spanning the gap. This CDR3 is built from 16 residues. The CDR3 loop is CASSADPFSGGYEQYF. The CDR3 DNA is TGTGCCAGCAGCGCCGACCCCTTCTCCGGGGGCTACGAGCAGTACTTC.

This clonotype was seen ten or more times. The chain combines TRBV11-3 with TRBJ2-3; D may be TRBD1 (6 bases). Germline CDR1 reads SGHNT; CDR2 reads YENEEA. This CDR3 is 15 amino acids long. V lost 7 bases and J lost 0, with 14 bases in between. This CDR3 reads CASTQGSFSTDTQYF. CDR3 bases: TGTGCCAGCACCCAGGGGTCTTTTAGCACAGATACGCAGTATTTT.

The V and J genes are TRBV30 and TRBJ1-5, with D tentatively TRBD1 (6 bases). CDR1 and CDR2 from the germline V gene are GTSNPN and SVGIG (reference sequence). The CDR3 runs to 14 residues. V was cut by 4 bases and J by 0 bases, with 10 bases left in between. The CDR3 region has the DNA TGTGCCTGGACCCGGGACAATAGCAATCAGCCCCAGCATTTT. Encoded protein: CAWTRDNSNQPQHF.

This clonotype was counted at least ten times. The gene calls are TRBV5-1 and TRBJ2-7, with D perhaps matching TRBD1 or TRBD2 (5 bases each). The V gene lost 4 bases and the J gene lost 5 bases, with 19 bases spanning the gap. The CDR3 has 15 residues. Per the germline V gene, CDR1 is SGHRS and CDR2 is YFSETQ. Here the CDR3 reads CASSHSGQAENEQYF. In nucleotides, the CDR3 is TGCGCCAGCAGCCATTCGGGGCAGGCGGAAAACGAGCAGTACTTC.

This rearrangement joins TRBV5-1 to TRBJ2-2; D gene unclear. Trimming removed 1 base at V and 4 bases at J, with 8 bases between. Germline V CDR1 and CDR2: SGHRS, YFSETQ. CDR3 length equals 14 residues. CDR3 sequence: CASSLIERTGELFF. Written as DNA, the CDR3 is TGCGCCAGCAGCTTGATAGAGCGCACCGGGGAGCTGTTTTTT.